The TCR beta chain described here comes from a study of human T cells and chemical hapten exposure. Study-wide context: A patient group, mainly female, showed alopecia areata, totalis or universalis. Study-level findings and limits: Following DPC sensitization, TCRs present above 1 in 1000 frequency showed no change. Compared to controls, expanded TCRs made significantly more large clusters of similar CDR3s.

Time point described: patch test 2, 6 weeks after DPC sensitization. Treatment meaning: therapeutic diphenylcyclopropenone sensitization with weekly scalp DPC. V was clipped by 5 bases and J by 6 bases; unmatched bases: 9. Germline CDR1 is MNHEY and CDR2 is SMNVEV (reference sequence). This CDR3 is 14 amino acids long. TCRdb recomputed calls from the RACE reads with MiXCR, one row per CDR3 protein. Of some 96,000 distinct CDR3 sequences in the sample, about 9.3% were seen once. On this clonotype itself: The antigen remains undetermined.

The TCR sequence derives from a middle-aged woman with alopecia areata. Some clones in this sample may be carry-over from other donors' samples. V is TRBV27 and J is TRBJ2-7; 8 nucleotides align to TRBD2. Sequencing was performed on whole blood, taken in connection with sensitization to the hapten diphenylcyclopropenone (DPC). The CDR3 bases are TGTGCCAGCAGTCCAGGAGCGGGAGTGGGCGAGCAGTACTTC. This codes for CASSPGAGVGEQYF.